The sequence of this TCR beta chain was determined in a study of blood T cell repertoires in COVID-19. About the study: The cDNA or gDNA used as material had been derived from T cells, B-cell-depleted T cells, or PBMCs.

Germline assignment: CDR1 LGHDT and CDR2 YNNKEL (reference sequence). V was clipped by 0 bases and J by 4 bases; unmatched bases: 9. The CDR3 has 17 residues. In the original workflow: Reference gene primer amplification gave estimated nucleated cell counts. TCRdb's copy holds only in-frame clones and misses some; the assay was immunoSEQ multiplex PCR. The D gene and trimming were derived from the DNA, and the V and J assignments and clone size from that table. This sample has about 270,000 clones; 85% to 90% occur once, and the top ten carry about 2.2%. Clinical history as reported by participants underpinned cohort assignment. Recovery meant two consecutive negative NP/OP PCR tests, professional clearance, or resolved symptoms.

Sequenced: PBMCs or T cells enriched from blood (not recorded which). The rearrangement joins TRBV3-1 (or the pseudogene TRBV3-2) to TRBJ2-5; 9 positions match TRBD2. This clonotype originated in a woman aged 18 to 35 who had recovered from COVID-19. CDR3 bases: TGTGCCAGCAGCCAAGACCCTAGCGGGGCCGGTGGAGAGACCCAGTACTTC. Protein product: CASSQDPSGAGGETQYF.